Sequencing of this T cell receptor beta chain was carried out in a study of OX40 agonist ivuxolimab in advanced cancers. The repertoire was sequenced with immunoSEQ multiplex PCR; TCRdb's copy has only in-frame clones and lacks some. This sample has 55,000 to 65,000 clones, with about 90% found just once. V lost 7 bases, J lost 1 base, and 15 bases lay in between. Germline V gene lookup returns CDR1 SGHAT and CDR2 FQNNGV. CDR3 length: 15 amino acids. The source was CD4+ or CD8+ T cells sorted from blood, collected in a trial of the OX40 agonist ivuxolimab. The chain uses TRBV11-2 and TRBJ2-3; D is possibly TRBD2 (6 bases). This clonotype was obtained from an adult with an advanced solid tumor such as melanoma, head and neck, liver or kidney cancer. The chain's CDR3 is CASISERAGTDTQYF. The CDR3 DNA reads TGTGCCAGCATCTCCGAGCGGGCCGGCACAGATACGCAGTATTTT.